This T cell receptor (beta chain) came from a study of blood T cells in healthy people across ages. Study as a whole: There was about one barcoded beta molecule captured by template switching per two T cells.

Combining a sample-barcoded 5' primer with a J-beta primer mix, a second PCR ran for roughly 6 to 12 cycles. TCRdb re-called the 5' RACE reads through MiXCR, storing one row per CDR3 protein. The top ten hold around 21% of the sample, which has hundreds of thousands of distinct CDR3 sequences, about 20% seen once. This clonotype was observed a few times. This CDR3 contains 14 residues. V was cut by 4 bases and J by 6 bases, with 16 bases left in between. Germline V CDR1 and CDR2: LGHDT, YNNKEL (reference sequence). Total RNA extracted from each sample amounted to at least 6 micrograms. V is TRBV3-1 and J is TRBJ2-7; possibly TRBD2 for D (6 bases). The sequence was collected from a man between 65 and 85 years old in good health. The specimen sequenced was blood. The DNA of the CDR3 is TGTGCCAGCAGCCCGAATTCTCACGGGGGCGAGCAGTACGTC. The encoded protein is CASSPNSHGGEQYV.